The 2 T cell receptor beta chains presented below share a single source sample, sequenced in a study of blood T cell repertoires in COVID-19. The method was immunoSEQ multiplex PCR; TCRdb's version includes in-frame clones alone and lacks a portion of them. The sample yields 130,000 or so clones, about 72% seen once. The sample was peripheral blood. The receptors originated from an older woman with acute or convalescent COVID-19.

The chain has TRBV11-2 and TRBJ2-5, with 8 bases fitting TRBD2. Per germline, CDR1 SGHAT and CDR2 FQNNGV. The CDR3 consists of 15 residues. V lost 0 bases to trimming and J lost 3 bases; unmatched junction nucleotides: 3. Written as DNA, the CDR3 is TGTGCCAGCAGCTTAGATGGGCGGGGGGAAGAGACCCAGTACTTC. This gives the protein CASSLDGRGEETQYF. Variable domain in full (rest from reference TRBV11-2 and TRBJ2-5): EAGVAQSPRYKIIEKRQSVAFWCNPISGHATLYWYQQILGQGPKLLIQFQNNGVVDDSQLPKDRFSAERLKGVDSTLKIQPAKLEDSAVYLCASSLDGRGEETQYFGPGTRLLVL.

This sequence joins TRBV28 and TRBJ2-1, with 8 nucleotides matching TRBD2. The V and J ends lost 7 bases and 7 bases, in that order; junction bases with no gene match: 12. CDR1 and CDR2 from the germline V gene are MDHEN and SYDVKM. CDR3 length: 15 residues. This chain's CDR3 is CASTLAGGAGNEQFF. CDR3 nucleotides: TGTGCCAGCACCTTAGCCGGGGGGGCCGGTAATGAGCAGTTCTTC. The whole variable domain, remainder taken from reference TRBV28 and TRBJ2-1, is DVKVTQSSRYLVKRTGEKVFLECVQDMDHENMFWYRQDPGLGLRLIYFSYDVKMKEKGDIPEGYSVSREKKERFSLILESASTNQTSMYLCASTLAGGAGNEQFFGPGTRLTVL.